The subject of this entry is one TCR beta chain. Its antigen remains unknown. This specimen comes from a study of T cell responses to AZD1222 COVID-19 vaccine. Whole-study findings and limits: Spike-specific TCR breadth and depth grew following two AZD1222 doses.

Here immunoSEQ multiplex PCR was the method, and the copy in TCRdb shows in-frame clones only, minus some. This sample yields more than 80,000 clones, of which roughly 88% are seen a single time; over 9% belongs to the top ten. Germline V gives CDR1 ENHRY, CDR2 SYGVKD. The CDR3 length is 15 residues. V gave up 4 bases and J gave up 2 bases, with 14 bases separating them. The chain combines TRBV10-3 with TRBJ1-2; D may be TRBD1 (5 bases). The input for sequencing was peripheral blood, taken on day 0 of MenACWY control vaccination. The source of this sequence is an adult in good health. CDR3 sequence: CAISGGAGTNYGYTF. The CDR3, as DNA: TGTGCCATCAGTGGAGGGGCAGGAACCAACTATGGCTACACCTTC.